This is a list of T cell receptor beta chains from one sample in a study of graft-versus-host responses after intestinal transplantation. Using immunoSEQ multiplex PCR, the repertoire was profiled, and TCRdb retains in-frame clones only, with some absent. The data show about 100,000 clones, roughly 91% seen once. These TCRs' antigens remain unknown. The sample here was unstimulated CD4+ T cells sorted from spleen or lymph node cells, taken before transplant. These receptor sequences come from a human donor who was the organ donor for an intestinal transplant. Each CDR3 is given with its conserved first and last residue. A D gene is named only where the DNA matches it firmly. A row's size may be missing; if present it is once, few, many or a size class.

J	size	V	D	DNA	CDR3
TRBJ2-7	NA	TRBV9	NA	TGTGCCAGCAGCCCCTTAGGGGGGGCCTACGAGCAGTACTTC	CASSPLGGAYEQYF
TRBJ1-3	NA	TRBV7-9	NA	TGTGCCAGCAGCTTAGGGGTGACAGCTATCTCTGGAAACACCATATATTTT	CASSLGVTAISGNTIYF
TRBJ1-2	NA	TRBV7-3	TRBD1	TGTGCCAGCAGCTTAACCGCGGACAGGGTGGGCTACACCTTC	CASSLTADRVGYTF
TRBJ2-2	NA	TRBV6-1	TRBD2	TGTGCCAGCAGTCAAAGCGGGGGGGGTGCCGGGGAGCTGTTTTTT	CASSQSGGGAGELFF
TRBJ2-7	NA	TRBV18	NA	TGTGCCAGCTCACCCAGACAGCTAAGCGAGCAGTACTTC	CASSPRQLSEQYF
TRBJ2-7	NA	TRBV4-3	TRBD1	TGCGCCAGCAGCCGACACCAGACAGGGGGTCGGGAGCAGTACTTC	CASSRHQTGGREQYF
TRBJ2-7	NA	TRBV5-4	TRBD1	TGTGCCAGCAGCTTGGATTACGGGACAGGGGACGAGCAGTACTTC	CASSLDYGTGDEQYF
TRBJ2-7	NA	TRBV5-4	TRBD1	TGTGCCAGCAGCGCGGGACAGGCCCTCGAGCAGTACTTC	CASSAGQALEQYF
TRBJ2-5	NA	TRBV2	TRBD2	TGTGCCAGCAGAGGGACTAGCGGAGAGACCCAGTACTTC	CASRGTSGETQYF
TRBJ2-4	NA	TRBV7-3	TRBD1	TGTGCCAGCAGCTTAAATCCGGGACAGGGTGACATTCAGTACTTC	CASSLNPGQGDIQYF
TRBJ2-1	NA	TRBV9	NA	TGTGCCAGCAGCAAACGACCACAGGGCTTGAACTACAATGAGCAGTTCTTC	CASSKRPQGLNYNEQFF
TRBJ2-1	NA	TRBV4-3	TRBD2	TGCGCCAGCAGCCAAGAGAGGAACCGTGGACTAGCGCCGAGCTCCTACAATGAGCAGTTCTTC	CASSQERNRGLAPSSYNEQFF
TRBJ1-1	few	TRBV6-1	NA	TGTGCCAGCAGGCGGGGGGAAGCTTTCTTT	CASRRGEAFF
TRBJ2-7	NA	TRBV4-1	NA	TGCGCCAGCAGCCAAGAGCTTGGTTTCGGGTACGAGCAGTACTTC	CASSQELGFGYEQYF
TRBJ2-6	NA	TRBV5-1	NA	TGCGCCAGCAGCTCGACAGCCTCCTCTGGGGCCAACGTCCTGACTTTC	CASSSTASSGANVLTF
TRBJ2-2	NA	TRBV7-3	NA	TGTGCCAGCAGCTTAACATTCGCGGGGGAGCTGTTTTTT	CASSLTFAGELFF
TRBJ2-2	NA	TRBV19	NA	TGTGCCAGTAGTATCACGGTTCTCTGGAACACCGGGGAGCTGTTTTTT	CASSITVLWNTGELFF
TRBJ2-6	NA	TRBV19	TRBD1	TGTGCCAGTAGTATCCCCGGGACAGGGTTATCTGGGGCCAACGTCCTGACTTTC	CASSIPGTGLSGANVLTF
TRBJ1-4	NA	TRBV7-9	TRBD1	TGTGCCAGCAGCTTAGAGCAGGGGGGAAAACTGTTTTTT	CASSLEQGGKLFF
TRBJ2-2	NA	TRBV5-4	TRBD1	TGTGCCAGCAGCTTGAAAAGGGGGCTCGGAACCGGGGAGCTGTTTTTT	CASSLKRGLGTGELFF
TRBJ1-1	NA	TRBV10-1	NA	TGCGCCAGCAGTGAGGGTTTCAAGCCGATGAACACTGAAGCTTTCTTT	CASSEGFKPMNTEAFF
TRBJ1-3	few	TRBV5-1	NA	TGCGCCAGCAGCGTAACCGGGACAACCTCTGGAAACACCATATATTTT	CASSVTGTTSGNTIYF
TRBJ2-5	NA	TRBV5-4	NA	TGTGCCAGCCTTGAGGTTGGATCCCGACGGACCCAGTACTTC	CASLEVGSRRTQYF
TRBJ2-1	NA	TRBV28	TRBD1	TGTGCCAGCAGTTCACAGGGGGTCTTATCCTACAATGAGCAGTTCTTC	CASSSQGVLSYNEQFF
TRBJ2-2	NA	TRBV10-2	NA	TGCGCCAGCACCCCGCGGGGCACCGGGGAGCTGTTTTTT	CASTPRGTGELFF
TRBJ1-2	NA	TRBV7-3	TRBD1	TGTGCCAGCAGCCCAGGACAGGGTCGGTATGGCTACACCTTC	CASSPGQGRYGYTF
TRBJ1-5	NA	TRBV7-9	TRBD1	TGTGCCAGCAGCCCCTCCGGGACAGGGTACAATCAGCCCCAGCATTTT	CASSPSGTGYNQPQHF